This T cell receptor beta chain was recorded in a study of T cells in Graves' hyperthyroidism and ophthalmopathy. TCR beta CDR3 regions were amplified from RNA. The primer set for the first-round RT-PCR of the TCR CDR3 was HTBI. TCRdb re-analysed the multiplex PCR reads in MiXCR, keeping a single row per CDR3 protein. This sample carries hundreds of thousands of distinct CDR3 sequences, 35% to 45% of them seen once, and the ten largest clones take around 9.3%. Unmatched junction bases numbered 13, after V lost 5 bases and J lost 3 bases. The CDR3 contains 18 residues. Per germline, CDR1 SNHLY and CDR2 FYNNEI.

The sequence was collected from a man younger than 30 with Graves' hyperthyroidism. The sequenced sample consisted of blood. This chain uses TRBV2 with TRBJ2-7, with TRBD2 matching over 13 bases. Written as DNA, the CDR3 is TGTGCCAGCAGTTTATCGGGACTAGCGGGGCCGAGCGGCTACGAGCAGTACTTC. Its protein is CASSLSGLAGPSGYEQYF. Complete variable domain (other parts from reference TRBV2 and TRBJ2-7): EPEVTQTPSHQVTQMGQEVILRCVPISNHLYFYWYRQILGQKVEFLVSFYNNEISEKSEIFDDQFSVERPDGSNFTLKIRSTKLEDSAMYFCASSLSGLAGPSGYEQYFGPGTRLTVT.